Each of the 21 T cell receptor beta chains below was sequenced from the same sample in a study of T cell responses to AZD1222 COVID-19 vaccine. The table came from immunoSEQ multiplex PCR; TCRdb's copy has only in-frame clones and leaves some out. Of about 110,000 clones in the sample, around 94% are singletons; the top ten hold less than 2.5%. The sequencing here drew on peripheral blood, taken on day 0 of AZD1222 vaccination. Receptor source: an adult in good health.

V gene TRBV6-5 combines with J gene TRBJ2-7, with 9 positions matching TRBD2. The CDR3 length is 15 residues. Germline V lookup: CDR1 MNHEY, CDR2 SVGAGI. The V gene end was trimmed by 0 bases and the J gene end by 5 bases; junction bases not matched to a gene: 5. For the CDR3, the DNA is TGTGCCAGCAGTTACTCGGGTAGCGGGAGCGACGAGCAGTACTTC. The encoded protein is CASSYSGSGSDEQYF.

This chain joins TRBV5-1 and TRBJ1-6, with a possible D match to TRBD1 (6 bases). V dropped 0 bases and J dropped 5 bases, with 12 bases sitting between them. Germline CDR1 SGHRS, CDR2 YFSETQ. This CDR3 comprises 16 residues. CDR3 protein: CASSLEFRGNNSPLHF. Written as DNA, the CDR3 is TGCGCCAGCAGCTTGGAGTTTAGGGGGAATAATTCACCCCTCCACTTT.

The chain recombines TRBV20-1 with TRBJ2-2; D unclear. Trimming stripped 5 bases from V and 13 bases from J, with 14 bases between. The CDR3 runs to 11 residues. Germline assignment: CDR1 DFQATT and CDR2 SNEGSKA (reference sequence). CDR3 sequence: CSAGDQDSLFF. The CDR3, as DNA: TGCAGTGCTGGCGACCAGGATTCGCTGTTTTTT.

This chain joins TRBV7-9 and TRBJ2-7, with D unclear. V was cut by 1 base and J by 5 bases, with 21 bases left in between. The V gene's germline CDR1 is SEHNR and CDR2 FQNEAQ (reference sequence). The CDR3 extends over 17 amino acids. The CDR3 sequence is CASSLDQLGRRSNEQYF. The DNA of the CDR3 is TGTGCCAGCAGCTTAGATCAGCTGGGCAGGCGTAGCAACGAGCAGTACTTC.

The CDR3 region is CASSPGLADTDTQYF. The CDR3 nucleotides read TGTGCCAGCAGCCCGGGACTAGCTGACACAGATACGCAGTATTTT. The chain recombines TRBV6-2 or TRBV6-3 with TRBJ2-3; 9 positions agree with TRBD2. CDR3 length: 15 amino acids. CDR1 and CDR2 (germline): MNHEY, SVGEGT. V lost 6 bases to trimming and J lost 2 bases; unmatched junction nucleotides: 6.

The gene calls are TRBV27 and TRBJ1-1; D is uncertain. Germline V CDR1 and CDR2: MNHEY, SMNVEV (reference sequence). Trimming cost V 2 bases and J 4 bases, with 8 bases left between them. This CDR3 region has 13 residues. In nucleotides, the CDR3 is TGTGCCAGCAGTTTAGGGAGGGTCACTGAAGCTTTCTTT. Translated: CASSLGRVTEAFF.

This clone occurred once. The chain uses TRBV10-3 and TRBJ1-2; D is unresolved. The V gene lost 0 bases and the J gene lost 2 bases, with 7 bases spanning the gap. Germline assignment: CDR1 ENHRY and CDR2 SYGVKD. CDR3 size: 14 residues. CDR3 nucleotide sequence: TGTGCCATCAGTGAGTCGGGTCCGAACTATGGCTACACCTTC. Protein sequence: CAISESGPNYGYTF.

This chain links TRBV6-2 or TRBV6-3 with TRBJ1-3, with a tentative D call TRBD1 (6 bases). Germline V gives CDR1 MNHEY, CDR2 SVGEGT. The CDR3 contains 16 residues. V lost 6 bases to trimming and J lost 2 bases, with 17 bases between them. CDR3 DNA sequence: TGTGCCAGCAGCCTTAGACAGGATCCGCCTGGAAACACCATATATTTT. This encodes CASSLRQDPPGNTIYF.

The J gene is TRBJ1-5, the V gene TRBV2; the D gene is possibly TRBD1 (5 bases). Germline lookup yields CDR1 SNHLY and CDR2 FYNNEI. V lost 5 bases and J lost 10, with 15 bases in between. This CDR3 spans 13 amino acids. The DNA of the CDR3 is TGTGCCAGCAGTACCCTCGGGGCCAGCCCCCAGCATTTT. Protein product: CASSTLGASPQHF.

The gene calls are TRBV27 and TRBJ2-1; D is unresolved. From germline, CDR1 is MNHEY and CDR2 SMNVEV (reference sequence). V was shortened by 8 bases and J by 4 bases, with 18 bases between the two germline ends. The CDR3 is 15 residues long. CDR3 residues: CASAQGQPKYNEQFF. The CDR3 bases are TGTGCCAGCGCTCAAGGGCAGCCAAAATACAATGAGCAGTTCTTC.

The gene calls are TRBV2 and TRBJ1-1; D remains ambiguous. Germline assignment: CDR1 SNHLY and CDR2 FYNNEI. V lost 5 bases to trimming and J lost 5 bases, with 9 bases between them. This CDR3 spans 12 amino acids. In DNA, the CDR3 is TGTGCCAGCAGTCCCAGACGGACTGAAGCTTTCTTT. The encoded protein is CASSPRRTEAFF.

The CDR3 loop is CASSEANEQYF. DNA of the CDR3: TGTGCCAGCAGTGAGGCAAACGAGCAGTACTTC. The chain couples TRBV2 to TRBJ2-7; D is unresolved. The CDR3 totals 11 residues. Looked up from germline, CDR1 is SNHLY and CDR2 is FYNNEI. The V and J ends lost 3 bases and 5 bases respectively, with 5 bases between them.

The CDR3 DNA reads TGCGCCAGCGTAGACGCAGCAAACACTGAAGCTTTCTTT. The encoded protein is CASVDAANTEAFF. The V call is TRBV5-1, the J call TRBJ1-1; D is unresolved. V shed 7 bases and J shed 2 bases, with 12 bases lying between them. The V gene's germline CDR1 is SGHRS and CDR2 YFSETQ. The CDR3 length is 13 residues.

This sequence joins TRBV6-2 or TRBV6-3 and TRBJ2-3; 7 bases are shared with TRBD1. J was trimmed by 6 bases and V by 6 bases; bases with no gene match: 12. CDR1 MNHEY and CDR2 SVGEGT come from the germline V gene. This CDR3 spans 15 amino acids. CDR3 amino acids: CASSLIDTGADTQYF. CDR3 in DNA: TGTGCCAGCAGCCTAATAGATACAGGGGCCGATACGCAGTATTTT.

V and J are TRBV6-2 or TRBV6-3 and TRBJ1-5, with D uncertain. CDR1 and CDR2 from the germline V gene are MNHEY and SVGEGT. Trimming shortened V by 0 bases and J by 6 bases, and 12 bases separated the two germline ends. This CDR3 comprises 15 residues. The CDR3 loop is CASSYSSIRGQPQHF. CDR3 bases: TGTGCCAGCAGTTACTCGTCGATCCGGGGTCAGCCCCAGCATTTT.

This chain connects TRBV11-2 to TRBJ2-7; 9 bases are a match to TRBD2. Trimming removed 3 bases from V and 0 bases from J; junction bases left unmatched: 9. The CDR3 consists of 17 residues. The germline gives CDR1 SGHAT, CDR2 FQNNGV. CDR3 coding DNA: TGTGCCAGCAGCTTCTTCGCTAGCGGGGTTAGCTCCTACGAGCAGTACTTC. Its protein is CASSFFASGVSSYEQYF.

The V call is TRBV7-3, the J call TRBJ2-3; D is possibly TRBD1 (5 bases). Germline CDR1 reads SGHTA; CDR2 reads FQGTGA. This CDR3 is 13 amino acids long. Trimming took off 3 bases at V and 4 bases at J, with 8 bases between the two ends. The CDR3 DNA follows: TGTGCCAGCAGCTTTCAGGGCCCAGATACGCAGTATTTT. As protein: CASSFQGPDTQYF.

The rearrangement links TRBV2 to TRBJ1-6; D uncertain. Looked up from germline, CDR1 is SNHLY and CDR2 is FYNNEI. V lost 3 bases to trimming and J lost 0 bases, with 3 bases between them. The CDR3 is 14 amino acids. CDR3 residues: CASSEGSYNSPLHF. DNA of the CDR3: TGTGCCAGCAGTGAGGGCTCCTATAATTCACCCCTCCACTTT.

The chain is built from TRBV10-3 and TRBJ2-2, with D perhaps matching TRBD2 (6 bases). The CDR3 totals 17 residues. Germline values: CDR1 ENHRY, CDR2 SYGVKD. V lost 5 bases to trimming and J lost 4 bases, with 20 bases between them. CDR3 protein: CAISPPHGGAGTGELFF. The CDR3 DNA is TGTGCCATCAGTCCACCCCACGGAGGGGCAGGCACCGGGGAGCTGTTTTTT.

The genes are TRBV7-8 and TRBJ2-7; D gene ambiguous. There are 14 residues in the CDR3. The V end was cut by 1 base, the J end by 1 base, with 8 bases between. Per the germline V gene, CDR1 is SGHVS and CDR2 is FQNEAQ. The CDR3 coding sequence is TGTGCCAGCAGCTTAGTTAAAGGGTCCTACGAGCAGTACTTC. Translating it yields CASSLVKGSYEQYF.

The chain has TRBV19 and TRBJ1-1; 7 bases agree with TRBD1. CDR1 LNHDA and CDR2 SQIVND come from the germline V gene (reference sequence). The ends lost 4 bases at V and 1 base at J; junction bases unmatched: 3. The CDR3 sequence is 14 residues long. The CDR3 spells CASSKGQQNTEAFF. CDR3 nucleotides: TGTGCCAGTAGTAAGGGACAGCAGAACACTGAAGCTTTCTTT.